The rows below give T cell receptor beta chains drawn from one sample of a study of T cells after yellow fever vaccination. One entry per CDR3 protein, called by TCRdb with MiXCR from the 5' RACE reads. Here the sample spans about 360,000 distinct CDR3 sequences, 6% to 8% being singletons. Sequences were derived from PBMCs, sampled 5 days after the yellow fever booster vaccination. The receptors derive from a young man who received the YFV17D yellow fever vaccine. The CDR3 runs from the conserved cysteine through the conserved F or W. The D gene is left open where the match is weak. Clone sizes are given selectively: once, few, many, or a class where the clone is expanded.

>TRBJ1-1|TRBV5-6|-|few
CASSFKGRGTEAFF
TGTGCCAGCAGCTTCAAGGGGAGAGGCACTGAAGCTTTCTTT
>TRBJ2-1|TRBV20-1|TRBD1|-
CSASDPRQGIYNEQFF
TGCAGTGCTAGTGATCCGAGACAGGGAATCTACAATGAGCAGTTCTTC
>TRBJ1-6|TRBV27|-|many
CASSPGPRSYNSPLHF
TGTGCCAGCAGCCCGGGCCCCCGGTCCTATAATTCACCCCTCCACTTT
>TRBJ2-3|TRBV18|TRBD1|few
CASSPRDSSTDTQYF
TGTGCCAGCTCACCCAGGGACAGTAGCACAGATACGCAGTATTTT
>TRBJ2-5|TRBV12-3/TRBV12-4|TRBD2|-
CASTLGGRGETQYF
TGTGCCAGCACCCTCGGCGGGAGGGGAGAGACCCAGTACTTC
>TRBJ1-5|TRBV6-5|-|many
CASSYSFGEGQPQHF
TGTGCCAGCAGTTACTCGTTTGGGGAGGGTCAGCCCCAGCATTTT
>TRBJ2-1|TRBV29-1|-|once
CSVRPTALSSSSYNEQFF
TGCAGCGTTCGACCGACTGCTCTAAGCTCTAGCTCCTACAATGAGCAGTTCTTC
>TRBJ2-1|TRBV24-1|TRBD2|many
CATSGAGESSYNEQFF
TGTGCCACCAGTGGAGCGGGAGAGAGCTCCTACAATGAGCAGTTCTTC
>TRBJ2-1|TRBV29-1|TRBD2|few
CSVGGGLAGAREQFF
TGCAGCGTGGGAGGTGGACTAGCGGGAGCTAGGGAGCAGTTCTTC
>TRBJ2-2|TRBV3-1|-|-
CASSQDPGIGELFF
TGTGCCAGCAGCCAAGATCCGGGAATCGGGGAGCTGTTTTTT
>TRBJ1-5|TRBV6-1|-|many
CATAGGVEQPQHF
TGTGCCACCGCGGGGGGGGTGGAACAGCCCCAGCATTTT
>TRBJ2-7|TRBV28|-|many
CASGSFWGERSYEQYF
TGTGCCAGCGGATCCTTCTGGGGGGAGCGATCCTACGAGCAGTACTTC
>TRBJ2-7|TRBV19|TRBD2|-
CASSPMRGASGPTYEQYF
TGTGCCAGTAGTCCGATGAGGGGGGCTAGCGGGCCTACCTACGAGCAGTACTTC
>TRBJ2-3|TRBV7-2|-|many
CASSLAAQRPTDTQYF
TGTGCCAGCAGCTTAGCAGCGCAGCGGCCCACAGATACGCAGTATTTT
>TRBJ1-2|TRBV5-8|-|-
CASSPLGAYGYTF
TGTGCCAGCAGCCCCCTGGGGGCGTATGGCTACACCTTC
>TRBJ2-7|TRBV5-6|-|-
CASSSTGRGTYEQYF
TGTGCCAGCAGCTCGACCGGGCGGGGCACCTACGAGCAGTACTTC
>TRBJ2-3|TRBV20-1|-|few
CSALPTVWTGNSFRTDTQYF
TGCAGTGCCCTCCCCACCGTATGGACCGGGAACTCTTTCCGCACAGATACGCAGTATTTT
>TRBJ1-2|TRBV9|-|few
CASSAAGIANYGYTF
TGTGCCAGCAGCGCCGCAGGGATAGCTAACTATGGCTACACCTTC
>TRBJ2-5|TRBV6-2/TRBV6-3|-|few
CASSILREIKETQYF
TGTGCCAGCAGTATACTACGGGAGATTAAAGAGACCCAGTACTTC
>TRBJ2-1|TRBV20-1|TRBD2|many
CSAPLAGHNEQFF
TGCAGTGCACCCCTAGCGGGCCACAATGAGCAGTTCTTC
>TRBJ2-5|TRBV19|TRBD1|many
CASSTATGKLRETQYF
TGTGCCAGTAGTACCGCGACAGGGAAGTTAAGGGAGACCCAGTACTTC
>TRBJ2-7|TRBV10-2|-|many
CASSDIPGNSYEQYF
TGCGCCAGCAGTGACATCCCGGGAAACTCCTACGAGCAGTACTTC
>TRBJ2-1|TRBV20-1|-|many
CSARIDGEQFF
TGCAGTGCTAGAATAGACGGGGAGCAGTTCTTC
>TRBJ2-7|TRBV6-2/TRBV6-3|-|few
CASSPDAIYEQYF
TGTGCCAGCAGCCCGGACGCGATCTACGAGCAGTACTTC
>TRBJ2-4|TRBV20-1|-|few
CSARDSSSIQYF
TGCAGTGCTAGAGATTCCAGTAGCATTCAGTACTTC
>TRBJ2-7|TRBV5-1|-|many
CASSAQGLPDEQYF
TGCGCCAGCAGCGCCCAGGGGTTGCCGGACGAGCAGTACTTC
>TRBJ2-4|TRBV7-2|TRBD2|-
CASSSGGGGGYIQYF
TGTGCCAGCAGCTCCGGCGGGGGAGGAGGGTACATTCAGTACTTC
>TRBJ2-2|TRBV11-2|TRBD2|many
CASRSGTNTGELFF
TGTGCCAGCAGGAGCGGGACGAACACCGGGGAGCTGTTTTTT
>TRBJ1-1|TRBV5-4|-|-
CASSLVRKVNTEAFF
TGTGCCAGCAGCTTGGTCCGGAAGGTGAACACTGAAGCTTTCTTT
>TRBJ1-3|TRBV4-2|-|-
CASSQPGEGDSGNTIYF
TGTGCCAGCAGCCAGCCTGGAGAAGGGGACTCTGGAAACACCATATATTTT
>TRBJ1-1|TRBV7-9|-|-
CASSRGGENTEAFF
TGTGCCAGCAGTCGAGGAGGGGAGAACACTGAAGCTTTCTTT
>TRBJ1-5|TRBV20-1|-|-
CSARADGGDRPQHF
TGCAGTGCTAGAGCGGACGGAGGCGATCGGCCCCAGCATTTT
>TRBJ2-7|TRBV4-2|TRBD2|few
CASSQESGRAYYEQYF
TGTGCCAGCAGCCAAGAAAGCGGGAGGGCCTACTACGAGCAGTACTTC
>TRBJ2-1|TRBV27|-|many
CAISGPLNEQFF
TGTGCCATCAGCGGACCGCTGAATGAGCAGTTCTTC
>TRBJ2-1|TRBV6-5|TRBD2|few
CASSSKAGLAGYNEQFF
TGTGCCAGCAGTTCGAAAGCCGGACTAGCGGGATACAATGAGCAGTTCTTC
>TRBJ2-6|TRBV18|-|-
CASSPSVAGANVLTF
TGTGCCAGCTCACCATCAGTGGCTGGGGCCAACGTCCTGACTTTC
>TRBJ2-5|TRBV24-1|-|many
CATSDFTQGGETQYF
TGTGCCACCAGTGATTTTACCCAGGGGGGGGAGACCCAGTACTTC
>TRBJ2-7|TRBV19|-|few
CASSSGGALSYEQYF
TGTGCCAGTAGTAGCGGAGGGGCCCTCTCCTACGAGCAGTACTTC
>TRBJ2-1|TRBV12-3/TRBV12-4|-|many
CASSLAPTNNEQFF
TGTGCCAGCAGTTTAGCGCCTACCAACAATGAGCAGTTCTTC
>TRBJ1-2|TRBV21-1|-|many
CASSKALRCGYTF
TGTGCCAGCAGCAAAGCGCTAAGGTGTGGCTACACCTTC
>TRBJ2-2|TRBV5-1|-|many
CASSLAGPGGTGELFF
TGCGCCAGCAGCTTGGCCGGTCCCGGAGGGACCGGGGAGCTGTTTTTT
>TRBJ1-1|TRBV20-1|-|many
CSASYGGTEAFF
TGCAGTGCTAGCTATGGAGGGACTGAAGCTTTCTTT
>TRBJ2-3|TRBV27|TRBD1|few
CASSRQGRDTQYF
TGTGCCAGCAGTCGACAGGGAAGAGATACGCAGTATTTT
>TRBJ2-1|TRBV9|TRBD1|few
CASSAGQGFNEQFF
TGTGCCAGCAGCGCAGGACAGGGCTTCAATGAGCAGTTCTTC
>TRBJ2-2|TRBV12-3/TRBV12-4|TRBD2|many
CASNPGLALTGELFF
TGTGCCAGCAATCCGGGACTAGCTCTCACCGGGGAGCTGTTTTTT
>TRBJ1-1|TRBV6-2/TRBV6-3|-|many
CASSYLGPNTEAFF
TGTGCCAGCAGTTACCTCGGGCCGAACACTGAAGCTTTCTTT
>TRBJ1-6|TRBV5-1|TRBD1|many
CASRSGQGLTPLHF
TGCGCCAGCAGATCGGGACAGGGGCTGACACCCCTCCACTTT
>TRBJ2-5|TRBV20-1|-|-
CSARESRGGPQYF
TGCAGTGCTAGAGAATCTAGGGGGGGCCCCCAGTACTTC
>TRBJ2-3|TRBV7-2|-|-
CASSTRHAEGADTQYF
TGTGCCAGCAGCACTCGCCACGCGGAGGGGGCAGATACGCAGTATTTT
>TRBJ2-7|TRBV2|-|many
CASRVSYEQYF
TGTGCCAGCAGGGTTTCCTACGAGCAGTACTTC
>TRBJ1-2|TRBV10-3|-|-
CAISDDTAAGYTF
TGTGCCATCAGTGACGATACAGCGGCGGGCTACACCTTC
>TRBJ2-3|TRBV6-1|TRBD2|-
CATQRTSGTDTQYF
TGTGCCACCCAACGGACTAGCGGCACAGATACGCAGTATTTT